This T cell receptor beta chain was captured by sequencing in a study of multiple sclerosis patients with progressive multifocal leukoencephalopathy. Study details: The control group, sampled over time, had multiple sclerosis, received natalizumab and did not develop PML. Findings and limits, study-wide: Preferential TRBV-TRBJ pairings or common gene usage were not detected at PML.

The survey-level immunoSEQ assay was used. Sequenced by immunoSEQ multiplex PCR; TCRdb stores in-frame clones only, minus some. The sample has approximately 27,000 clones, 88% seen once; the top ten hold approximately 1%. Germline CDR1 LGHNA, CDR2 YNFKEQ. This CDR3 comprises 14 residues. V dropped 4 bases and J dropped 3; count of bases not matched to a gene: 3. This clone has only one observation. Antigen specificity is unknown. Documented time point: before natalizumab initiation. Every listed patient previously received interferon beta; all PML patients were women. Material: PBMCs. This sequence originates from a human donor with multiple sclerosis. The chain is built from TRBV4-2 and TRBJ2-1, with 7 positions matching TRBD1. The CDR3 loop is CASSLGDSYNEQFF. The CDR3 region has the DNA TGTGCCAGCAGCCTTGGGGACAGCTACAATGAGCAGTTCTTC.